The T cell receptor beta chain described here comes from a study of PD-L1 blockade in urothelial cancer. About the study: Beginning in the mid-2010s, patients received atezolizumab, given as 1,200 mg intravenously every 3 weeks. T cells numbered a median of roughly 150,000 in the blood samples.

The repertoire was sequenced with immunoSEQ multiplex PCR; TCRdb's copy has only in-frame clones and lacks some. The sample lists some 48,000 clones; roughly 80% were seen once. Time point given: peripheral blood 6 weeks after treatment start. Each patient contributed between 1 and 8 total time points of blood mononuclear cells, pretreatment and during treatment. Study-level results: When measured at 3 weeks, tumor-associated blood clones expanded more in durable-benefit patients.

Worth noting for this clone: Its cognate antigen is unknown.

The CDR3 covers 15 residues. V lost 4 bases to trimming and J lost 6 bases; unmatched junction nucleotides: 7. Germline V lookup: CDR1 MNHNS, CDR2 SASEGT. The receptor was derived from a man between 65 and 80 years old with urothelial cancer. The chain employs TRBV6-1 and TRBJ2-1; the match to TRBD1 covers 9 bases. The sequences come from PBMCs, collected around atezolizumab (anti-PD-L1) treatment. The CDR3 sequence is CASSAQGASINEQFF. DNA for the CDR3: TGTGCCAGCAGTGCACAGGGGGCGAGTATCAATGAGCAGTTCTTC.